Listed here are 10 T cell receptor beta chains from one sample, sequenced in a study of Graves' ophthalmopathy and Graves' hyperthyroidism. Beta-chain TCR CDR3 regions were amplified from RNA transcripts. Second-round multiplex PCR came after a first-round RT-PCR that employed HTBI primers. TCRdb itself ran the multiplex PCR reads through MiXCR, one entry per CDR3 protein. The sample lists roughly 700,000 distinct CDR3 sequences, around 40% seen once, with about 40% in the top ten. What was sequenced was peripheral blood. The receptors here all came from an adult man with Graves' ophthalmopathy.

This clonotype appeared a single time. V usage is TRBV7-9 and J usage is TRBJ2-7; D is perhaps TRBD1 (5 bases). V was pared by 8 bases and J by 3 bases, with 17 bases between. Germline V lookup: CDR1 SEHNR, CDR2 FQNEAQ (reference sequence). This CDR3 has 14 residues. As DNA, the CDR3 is TGTGCCAGCTCACCGGGTGCAGGGTTCTACGAGCAGTACTTC. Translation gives CASSPGAGFYEQYF.

CDR3 DNA: TGTGCCAGCAGTCCTATAGCGGGAGTCCTTCCAAACGAGCAGTACTTC. Its translation is CASSPIAGVLPNEQYF. V gene TRBV12-3 or TRBV12-4 combines with J gene TRBJ2-7, with 9 bases fitting TRBD2. J lost 5 bases, V lost 5 bases, and 13 bases had no gene match. CDR3 length: 16 amino acids.

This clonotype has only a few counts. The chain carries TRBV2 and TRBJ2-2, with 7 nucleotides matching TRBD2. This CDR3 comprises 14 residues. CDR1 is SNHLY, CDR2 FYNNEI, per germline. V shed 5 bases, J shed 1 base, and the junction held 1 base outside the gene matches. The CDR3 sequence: CASSTSVNTGELFF. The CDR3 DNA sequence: TGTGCCAGCAGTACTAGCGTGAACACCGGGGAGCTGTTTTTT. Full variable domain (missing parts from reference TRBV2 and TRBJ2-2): EPEVTQTPSHQVTQMGQEVILRCVPISNHLYFYWYRQILGQKVEFLVSFYNNEISEKSEIFDDQFSVERPDGSNFTLKIRSTKLEDSAMYFCASSTSVNTGELFFGEGSRLTVL.

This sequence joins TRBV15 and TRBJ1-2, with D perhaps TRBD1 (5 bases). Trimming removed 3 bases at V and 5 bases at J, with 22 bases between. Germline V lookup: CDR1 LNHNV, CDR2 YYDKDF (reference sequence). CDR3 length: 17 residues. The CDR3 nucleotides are TGTGCCACCAGCAGTTCGGACATTTACCCCCGGGGATATGGCTACACCTTC. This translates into CATSSSDIYPRGYGYTF.

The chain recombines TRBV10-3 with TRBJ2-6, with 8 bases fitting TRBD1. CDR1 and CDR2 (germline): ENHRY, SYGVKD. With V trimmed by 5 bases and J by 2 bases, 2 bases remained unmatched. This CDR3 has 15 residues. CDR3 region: CAISSDRAGANVLTF. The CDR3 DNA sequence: TGTGCCATCAGTTCGGACAGGGCTGGGGCCAACGTCCTGACTTTC.

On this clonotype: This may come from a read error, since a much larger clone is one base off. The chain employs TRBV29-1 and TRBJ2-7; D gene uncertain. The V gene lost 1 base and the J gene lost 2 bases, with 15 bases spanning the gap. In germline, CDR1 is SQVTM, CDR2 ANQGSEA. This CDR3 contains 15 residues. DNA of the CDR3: TGCAGCGTTGAAGGTGCAGAGCCAAGTCCCTACGAGCAGTACTTC. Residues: CSVEGAEPSPYEQYF.

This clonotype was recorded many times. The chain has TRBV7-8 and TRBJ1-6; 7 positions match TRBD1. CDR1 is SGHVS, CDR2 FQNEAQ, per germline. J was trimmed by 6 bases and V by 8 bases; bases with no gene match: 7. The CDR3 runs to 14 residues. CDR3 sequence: CASSRTGVNSPLHF. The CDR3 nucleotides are TGTGCCAGCTCCCGGACAGGCGTTAATTCACCCCTCCACTTT.

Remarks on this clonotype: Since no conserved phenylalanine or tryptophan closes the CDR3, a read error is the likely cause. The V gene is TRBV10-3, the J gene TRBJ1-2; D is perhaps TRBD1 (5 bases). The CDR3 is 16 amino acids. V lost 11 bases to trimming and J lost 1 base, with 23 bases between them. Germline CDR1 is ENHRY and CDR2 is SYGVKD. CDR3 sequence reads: CAGSETSWGDNYGYTS. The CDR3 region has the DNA TGTGCCGGCAGTGAAACTTCTTGGGGGGATAACTATGGCTACACCTCC.

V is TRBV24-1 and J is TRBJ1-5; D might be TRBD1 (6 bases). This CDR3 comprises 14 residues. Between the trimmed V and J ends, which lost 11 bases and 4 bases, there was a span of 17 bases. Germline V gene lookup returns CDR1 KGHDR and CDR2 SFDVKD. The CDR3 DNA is TGTGCCAGCTTGGGGGCCAGGCCAAATCAGCCCCAGCATTTT. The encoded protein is CASLGARPNQPQHF.

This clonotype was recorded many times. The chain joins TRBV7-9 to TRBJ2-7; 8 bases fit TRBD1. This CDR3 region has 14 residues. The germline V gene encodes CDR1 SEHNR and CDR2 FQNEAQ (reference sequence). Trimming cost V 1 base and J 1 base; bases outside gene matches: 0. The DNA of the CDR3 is TGTGCCAGCAGCTTAGGGACAGGGTCCTACGAGCAGTACTTC. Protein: CASSLGTGSYEQYF.